This TCR beta chain came from a study of OX40 agonist ivuxolimab in advanced cancers. Overall study: The patients received ivuxolimab by intravenous route every 2 weeks at 0.01 to 10 mg/kg.

Patients with autoimmune history or systemic immunosuppression were excluded. Overall study findings and caveats: In the 0.1-3.0 mg/kg groups, partial responders showed among the lowest expansion. No determination was made of the antigen specificity of the expanded peripheral T cells.

Sequencing was performed with immunoSEQ multiplex PCR; in TCRdb, only in-frame clones are kept and a portion is missing. Among about 50,000 clones listed, 84% were seen once. CDR3 size: 17 residues. The germline CDR1 and CDR2 sequences are SGDLS and YYNGEE. Losses at the gene ends were 3 bases for V and 2 bases for J; bases not matched to a gene: 9. Of note for this clone: The antigen remains undetermined.

Material: CD4+ or CD8+ T cells sorted from blood, obtained in a trial of the OX40 agonist ivuxolimab. The chain recombines TRBV9 with TRBJ1-3; TRBD1 matches 9 bases. The clonotype was recovered from an adult with an advanced solid tumor such as melanoma, head and neck, liver or kidney cancer. CDR3 in DNA: TGTGCCAGCAGCGCGCCCGAAGGGGACAGGGCTGGAAACACCATATATTTT. Protein product: CASSAPEGDRAGNTIYF.